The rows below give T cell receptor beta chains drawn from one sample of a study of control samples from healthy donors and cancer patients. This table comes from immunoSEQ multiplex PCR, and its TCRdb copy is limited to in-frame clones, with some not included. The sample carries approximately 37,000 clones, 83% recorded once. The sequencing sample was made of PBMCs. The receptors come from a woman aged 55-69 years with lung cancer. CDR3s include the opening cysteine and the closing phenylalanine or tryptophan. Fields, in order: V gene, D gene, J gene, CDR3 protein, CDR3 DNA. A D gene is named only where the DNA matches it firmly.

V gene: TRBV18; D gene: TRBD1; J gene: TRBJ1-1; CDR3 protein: CASSPLRDRGGTEAFF; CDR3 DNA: TGTGCCAGCTCACCCTTACGGGACAGGGGAGGGACTGAAGCTTTCTTT
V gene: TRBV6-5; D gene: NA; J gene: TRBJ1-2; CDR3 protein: CASSPGVTNYGYTF; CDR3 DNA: TGTGCCAGCAGCCCAGGGGTCACTAACTATGGCTACACCTTC
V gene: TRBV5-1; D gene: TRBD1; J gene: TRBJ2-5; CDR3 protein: CASSPRDRGWETQYF; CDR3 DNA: TGCGCCAGCAGCCCCCGGGACAGGGGATGGGAGACCCAGTACTTC
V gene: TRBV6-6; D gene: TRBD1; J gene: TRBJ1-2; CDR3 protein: CASRRDREWGYTF; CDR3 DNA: TGTGCCAGCAGGAGAGACAGGGAATGGGGCTACACCTTC
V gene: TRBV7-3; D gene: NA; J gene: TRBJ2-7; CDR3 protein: CASSFGNVYEQYF; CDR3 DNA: TGTGCCAGCAGCTTCGGGAATGTCTACGAGCAGTACTTC
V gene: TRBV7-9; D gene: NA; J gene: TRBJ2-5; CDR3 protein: CASSLDQTQYF; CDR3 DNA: TGTGCCAGCAGCTTAGATCAGACCCAGTACTTC
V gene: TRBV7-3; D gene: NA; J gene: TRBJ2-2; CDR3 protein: CASSPLNTGELFF; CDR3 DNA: TGTGCCAGCAGTCCACTGAACACCGGGGAGCTGTTTTTT
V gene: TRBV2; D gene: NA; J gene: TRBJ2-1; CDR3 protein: CASRGDLYNEQFF; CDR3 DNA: TGTGCCAGCAGGGGGGACCTATACAATGAGCAGTTCTTC
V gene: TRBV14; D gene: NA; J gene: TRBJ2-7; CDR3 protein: CASSHSGEQYF; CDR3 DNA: TGTGCCAGCAGCCACTCTGGCGAGCAGTACTTC
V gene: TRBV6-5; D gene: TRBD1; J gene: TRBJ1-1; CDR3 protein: CASSYPTGVGNTEAFF; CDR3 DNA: TGTGCCAGCAGTTACCCGACAGGGGTGGGAAACACTGAAGCTTTCTTT
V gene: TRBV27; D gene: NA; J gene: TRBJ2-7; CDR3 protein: CASSFGVAPHEQYF; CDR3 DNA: TGTGCCAGCAGTTTTGGAGTGGCCCCTCACGAGCAGTACTTC
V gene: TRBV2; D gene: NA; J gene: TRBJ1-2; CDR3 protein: CASSEAIRGGYTF; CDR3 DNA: TGTGCCAGCAGTGAAGCTATAAGGGGTGGCTACACCTTC
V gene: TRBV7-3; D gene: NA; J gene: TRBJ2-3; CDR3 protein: CASSSGLTADTQYF; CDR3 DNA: TGTGCCAGCAGTTCAGGACTGACGGCAGATACGCAGTATTTT
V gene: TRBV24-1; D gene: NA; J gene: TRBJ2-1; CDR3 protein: CATSDSVLAGNEQFF; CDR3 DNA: TGTGCCACCAGTGATTCAGTCCTAGCCGGGAATGAGCAGTTCTTC
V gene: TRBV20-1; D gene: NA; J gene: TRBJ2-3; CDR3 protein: CSAPLGDTQYF; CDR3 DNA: TGCAGTGCTCCTCTAGGGGATACGCAGTATTTT
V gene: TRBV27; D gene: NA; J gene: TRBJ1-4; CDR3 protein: CASSIVGGGEKLFF; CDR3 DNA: TGTGCCAGCAGTATTGTGGGGGGGGGTGAAAAACTGTTTTTT